A selection of T cell receptor beta chains follows, all from one sample in a study of cytomegalovirus exposure and HLA in healthy donors. Repertoires were generated with immunoSEQ multiplex PCR, while TCRdb's copy carries only in-frame clones and drops some. This table holds 130,000 to 150,000 clones, roughly 90% found once. Sequenced material: PBMCs. Every receptor here comes from a man aged 18 to 30 in good health and CMV-seropositive. Each CDR3 is given with its conserved first and last residue. Each record gives: D gene, J gene, clone size, V gene, CDR3 DNA, CDR3 protein. The D gene is left open where the match is weak. Part of the rows lack a size; the others show once, few, many or a class for expanded clones.

D: NA
J: TRBJ2-1
size: NA
V: TRBV5-6
DNA: TGTGCCAGCAGCTTGGTGGGCAGGGGTGGAAAAGACGAGCAGTTCTTC
CDR3: CASSLVGRGGKDEQFF

D: NA
J: TRBJ1-3
size: NA
V: TRBV6-5
DNA: TGTGCCAGCAGCCCGACGGGGTATGGTGGAAACACCATATATTTT
CDR3: CASSPTGYGGNTIYF

D: NA
J: TRBJ1-1
size: NA
V: TRBV5-8
DNA: TGTGCCAGCATCCCGTTCGACAGCATGAACACTGAAGCTTTCTTT
CDR3: CASIPFDSMNTEAFF

D: NA
J: TRBJ2-7
size: NA
V: TRBV4-2
DNA: TGTGCCAGCAGCCAACTCTTTGAGAGCTCCTACGAGCAGTACTTC
CDR3: CASSQLFESSYEQYF

D: TRBD2
J: TRBJ2-1
size: NA
V: TRBV15
DNA: TGTGCCACCAGCGGAGCGGGAGCCTCCTACAATGAGCAGTTCTTC
CDR3: CATSGAGASYNEQFF

D: TRBD2
J: TRBJ2-1
size: NA
V: TRBV9
DNA: TGTGCCAGCAGCTTCAGGACTAGCGGGGGGGATTACAATGAGCAGTTCTTC
CDR3: CASSFRTSGGDYNEQFF

D: NA
J: TRBJ2-7
size: NA
V: TRBV7-9
DNA: TGTGCCAGCAGCAGCGGACTCAATCTCTACGAGCAGTACTTC
CDR3: CASSSGLNLYEQYF

D: NA
J: TRBJ1-2
size: NA
V: TRBV5-1
DNA: TGCGCCAGCAGCGCGACAAGTAACTATGGCTACACCTTC
CDR3: CASSATSNYGYTF

D: NA
J: TRBJ2-1
size: few
V: TRBV30
DNA: TGTGCCTGGAGTGAGAAGGGGTGGTCCTACAATGAGCAGTTCTTC
CDR3: CAWSEKGWSYNEQFF

D: NA
J: TRBJ2-2
size: NA
V: TRBV30
DNA: TGTGCCTCGACAGCTAAAAGTAGGGACACCGGGGAGCTGTTTTTT
CDR3: CASTAKSRDTGELFF

D: NA
J: TRBJ2-3
size: NA
V: TRBV6-5
DNA: TGTGCCAGCAGTTACGGCAGTAGCACAGATACGCAGTATTTT
CDR3: CASSYGSSTDTQYF

D: TRBD2
J: TRBJ2-5
size: NA
V: TRBV27
DNA: TGTGCCAGCAGGCGAACTAGCGTGCAAGAGACCCAGTACTTC
CDR3: CASRRTSVQETQYF

D: NA
J: TRBJ2-2
size: NA
V: TRBV6-1
DNA: TGTGCCAGCAGTGAATGGGTGATACAGAGCAACACCGGGGAGCTGTTTTTT
CDR3: CASSEWVIQSNTGELFF

D: NA
J: TRBJ2-2
size: NA
V: TRBV2
DNA: TGTGCCAGCAGTGTGGCAAGCGTGGAGCTGTTTTTT
CDR3: CASSVASVELFF

D: NA
J: TRBJ2-7
size: NA
V: TRBV5-1
DNA: TGCGCCAGCAGCTTAGATCGACAGTCTGGCGTGGACGAGCAGTACTTC
CDR3: CASSLDRQSGVDEQYF

D: NA
J: TRBJ1-3
size: NA
V: TRBV2
DNA: TGTGCCAGCTCCCTCCGCAGTGGAAACACCATATATTTT
CDR3: CASSLRSGNTIYF

D: NA
J: TRBJ2-1
size: NA
V: TRBV5-4
DNA: TGTGCCAGCAGCTTTGGACACCGCCTCAATGAGCAGTTCTTC
CDR3: CASSFGHRLNEQFF

D: NA
J: TRBJ1-2
size: NA
V: TRBV28
DNA: TGTGCCAGCAGTCCGGGGTACTATGGCTACACCTTC
CDR3: CASSPGYYGYTF

D: TRBD1
J: TRBJ2-1
size: NA
V: TRBV7-2
DNA: TGTGCCAGCAGCTTAGTACAGGGGGCGAGCAATGAGCAGTTCTTC
CDR3: CASSLVQGASNEQFF

D: NA
J: TRBJ1-2
size: NA
V: TRBV18
DNA: TGTGCCAGCTCAGCGGGACCGCAGGGTGGAGGCTACACCTTC
CDR3: CASSAGPQGGGYTF

D: TRBD2
J: TRBJ2-1
size: NA
V: TRBV6-5
DNA: TGTGCCAGCAGCCCCGGGACTAGCGGGAAGAATGAGCAGTTCTTC
CDR3: CASSPGTSGKNEQFF

D: NA
J: TRBJ1-2
size: few
V: TRBV7-3
DNA: TGTGCCAGCAGCTTAAACACCGGAGAAGGCTACACCTTC
CDR3: CASSLNTGEGYTF

D: NA
J: TRBJ1-4
size: NA
V: TRBV6-1
DNA: TGTGCCAGCAGTGATCGGGGAACCTATAATGAAAAACTGTTTTTT
CDR3: CASSDRGTYNEKLFF

D: NA
J: TRBJ2-7
size: NA
V: TRBV2
DNA: TGTGCCGGTCGACAGGCAAGCGAGCAGTACTTC
CDR3: CAGRQASEQYF

D: TRBD2
J: TRBJ2-3
size: NA
V: TRBV9
DNA: TGTGCCAGCATGGCGGGAGGGAACACAGATACGCAGTATTTT
CDR3: CASMAGGNTDTQYF

D: TRBD2
J: TRBJ2-7
size: NA
V: TRBV9
DNA: TGTGCCAGCAGCGCTAGCGGGATCGCCTACGAGCAGTACTTC
CDR3: CASSASGIAYEQYF

D: NA
J: TRBJ1-1
size: NA
V: TRBV18
DNA: TGTGCCAGCTCACCACCGAATGAGAGGATCAGAAACACTGAAGCTTTCTTT
CDR3: CASSPPNERIRNTEAFF

D: NA
J: TRBJ2-3
size: NA
V: TRBV9
DNA: TGTGCCAGCAGCGAAACACCCCACCTCACAGATACGCAGTATTTT
CDR3: CASSETPHLTDTQYF

D: TRBD2
J: TRBJ2-2
size: NA
V: TRBV6-6
DNA: TGTGCCAGCAGCTTGGGAGGCGGGAGCACCGGGGAGCTGTTTTTT
CDR3: CASSLGGGSTGELFF

D: TRBD1
J: TRBJ2-7
size: NA
V: TRBV7-9
DNA: TGTGCCAGCAGCTCTGGGGGACAGAAGAGCTCCTACGAGCAGTACTTC
CDR3: CASSSGGQKSSYEQYF

D: TRBD2
J: TRBJ2-1
size: NA
V: TRBV10-2
DNA: TGCGCCAGCAGTGAGTCGACTAGCGGAAATGAGCAGTTCTTC
CDR3: CASSESTSGNEQFF

D: NA
J: TRBJ2-7
size: NA
V: TRBV28
DNA: TGTGCCAGCAGTTTAGGGGGCCCCCCCTACGAGCAGTACTTC
CDR3: CASSLGGPPYEQYF

D: NA
J: TRBJ1-4
size: NA
V: TRBV6-5
DNA: TGTGCCAGCAGCGAAGGGGGAACTAATGAAAAACTGTTTTTT
CDR3: CASSEGGTNEKLFF

D: TRBD2
J: TRBJ2-5
size: NA
V: TRBV27
DNA: TGTGCCAGCAGTAGACTAGCGGGCGGCTCTTTGGCCCAGTACTTC
CDR3: CASSRLAGGSLAQYF

D: NA
J: TRBJ1-5
size: NA
V: TRBV19
DNA: TGTGCCAGTACCTTCGGGACACATCAACAGCCCCAGCATTTT
CDR3: CASTFGTHQQPQHF

D: TRBD1
J: TRBJ1-5
size: NA
V: TRBV9
DNA: TGTGCCAGCAGCCCGTCTACAGGGGGCCCTCAGCCCCAGCATTTT
CDR3: CASSPSTGGPQPQHF

D: TRBD2
J: TRBJ2-1
size: NA
V: TRBV19
DNA: TGTGCCAGTAGTATAGAGGGTCGACTAGCGGAGGAGGGCGATGAGCAGTTCTTC
CDR3: CASSIEGRLAEEGDEQFF

D: NA
J: TRBJ1-1
size: NA
V: TRBV5-1
DNA: TGCGCCAGCAGCTTGGGTACAGGGCTGAACACTGAAGCTTTCTTT
CDR3: CASSLGTGLNTEAFF

D: NA
J: TRBJ2-7
size: NA
V: TRBV5-4
DNA: TGTGCCAGCAGCTCCGGTGGGGGGAGCTCCTACGAGCAGTACTTC
CDR3: CASSSGGGSSYEQYF

D: TRBD1
J: TRBJ1-1
size: NA
V: TRBV14
DNA: TGTGCCAGCAGCCACTCTTGGGCCGGGACAGGGGGAACTGAAGCTTTCTTT
CDR3: CASSHSWAGTGGTEAFF